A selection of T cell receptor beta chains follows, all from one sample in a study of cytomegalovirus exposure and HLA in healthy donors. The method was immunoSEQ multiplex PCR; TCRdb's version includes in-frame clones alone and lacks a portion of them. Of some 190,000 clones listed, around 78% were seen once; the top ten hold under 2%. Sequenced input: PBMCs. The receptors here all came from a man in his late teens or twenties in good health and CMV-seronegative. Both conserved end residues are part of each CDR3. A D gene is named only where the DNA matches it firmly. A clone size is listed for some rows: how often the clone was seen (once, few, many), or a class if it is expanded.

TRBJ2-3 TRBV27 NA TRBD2 CASRETSGKGGDTQYF TGTGCCAGCAGGGAGACTAGCGGGAAAGGGGGGGATACGCAGTATTTT
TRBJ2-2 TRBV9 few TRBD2 CASSVLSGGARAGELFF TGTGCCAGCAGTGTTCTGAGCGGGGGGGCCCGGGCGGGGGAGCTGTTTTTT
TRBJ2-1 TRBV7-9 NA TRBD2 CASSFLAGGGNEQFF TGTGCCAGCAGCTTTCTAGCGGGGGGTGGCAATGAGCAGTTCTTC
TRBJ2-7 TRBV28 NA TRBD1 CASSPTQGDEQYF TGTGCCAGCAGTCCTACGCAGGGGGACGAGCAGTACTTC
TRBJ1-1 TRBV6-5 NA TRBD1 CASSFEQGIRTEAFF TGTGCCAGCAGTTTTGAACAGGGGATCCGCACTGAAGCTTTCTTT
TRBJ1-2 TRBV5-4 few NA CASSPDSYGYTF TGTGCCAGCAGCCCCGACAGCTATGGCTACACCTTC
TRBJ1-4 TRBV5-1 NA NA CASRHPGGPLDEKLFF TGCGCCAGCAGACACCCGGGGGGGCCCCTCGACGAAAAACTGTTTTTT
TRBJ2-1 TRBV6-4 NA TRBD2 CAGSGLAGGPGEQFF TGTGCCGGCAGTGGACTAGCGGGAGGGCCAGGTGAGCAGTTCTTC
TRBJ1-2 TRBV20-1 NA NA CSAPPVEGYTF TGCAGTGCCCCCCCGGTCGAGGGCTACACCTTC
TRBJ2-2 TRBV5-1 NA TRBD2 CASSLVPGGLAANTGELFF TGCGCCAGCAGCTTGGTACCGGGTGGGCTAGCGGCGAACACCGGGGAGCTGTTTTTT
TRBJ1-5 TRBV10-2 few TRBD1 CASSYNRGGQPQHF TGCGCCAGCAGTTATAACAGGGGGGGTCAGCCCCAGCATTTT
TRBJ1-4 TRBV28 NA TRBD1 CASSSRRGDPEKLFF TGTGCCAGCAGTTCTCGCAGGGGGGATCCTGAAAAACTGTTTTTT
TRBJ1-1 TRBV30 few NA CAWSQSRTEAFF TGTGCCTGGAGTCAGTCCAGGACTGAAGCTTTCTTT
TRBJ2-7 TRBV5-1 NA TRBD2 CASSLPLGTSGKGEQYF TGCGCCAGCAGCTTACCACTCGGGACTAGCGGGAAGGGCGAGCAGTACTTC
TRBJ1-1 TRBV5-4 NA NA CASSPAGRSGEAFF TGTGCCAGCAGCCCGGCGGGGCGGTCGGGTGAAGCTTTCTTT
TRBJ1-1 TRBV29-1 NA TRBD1 CSVTDSGDRNTEAFF TGCAGCGTGACTGACTCGGGGGACAGGAACACTGAAGCTTTCTTT
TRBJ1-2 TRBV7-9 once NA CASSLAGNYGYTF TGTGCCAGCAGCTTGGCAGGAAACTATGGCTACACCTTC
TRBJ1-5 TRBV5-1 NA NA CASSLEPGQPQHF TGCGCCAGCAGCTTGGAGCCAGGCCAGCCCCAGCATTTT
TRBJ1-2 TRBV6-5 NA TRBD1 CASRQGANYGYTF TGTGCCAGCAGGCAGGGGGCTAACTATGGCTACACCTTC
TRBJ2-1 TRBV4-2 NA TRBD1 CASSQDPTGTGFYNEQFF TGTGCCAGCAGCCAAGATCCGACCGGGACAGGGTTCTACAATGAGCAGTTCTTC
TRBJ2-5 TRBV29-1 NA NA CSVPPGGLETQYF TGCAGCGTCCCCCCAGGAGGGTTGGAGACCCAGTACTTC
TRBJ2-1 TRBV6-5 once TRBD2 CASSLTSGTPKQFF TGTGCCAGCAGCTTAACTAGCGGGACGCCTAAGCAGTTCTTC
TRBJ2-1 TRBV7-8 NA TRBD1 CASTGTGETGGQFF TGTGCCAGCACCGGGACAGGGGAGACCGGGGGGCAGTTCTTC
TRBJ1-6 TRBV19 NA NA CASSRTISNSPLHF TGTGCCAGTAGTAGGACAATTAGCAATTCACCCCTCCACTTT
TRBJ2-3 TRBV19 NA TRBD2 CASSSSGSSTDTQYF TGTGCCAGTAGTTCTAGCGGGTCTAGCACAGATACGCAGTATTTT
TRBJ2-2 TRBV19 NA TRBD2 CASSIGGLAGRYTGELFF TGTGCCAGTAGTATAGGGGGGCTAGCGGGAAGGTACACCGGGGAGCTGTTTTTT
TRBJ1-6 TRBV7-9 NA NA CASSLSSQGLVTLHF TGTGCCAGCAGCTTATCGTCCCAGGGCCTCGTCACCCTCCACTTT
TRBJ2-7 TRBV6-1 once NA CASSSAVYEQYF TGTGCCAGCAGTTCCGCGGTCTACGAGCAGTACTTC
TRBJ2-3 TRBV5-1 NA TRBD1 CASSQDRDTDTQYF TGCGCCAGCAGCCAGGACAGGGACACAGATACGCAGTATTTT
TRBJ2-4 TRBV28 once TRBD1 CASSPPTGSRNIQYF TGTGCCAGCAGTCCGCCGACAGGGAGCCGAAACATTCAGTACTTC
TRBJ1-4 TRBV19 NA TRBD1 CASISTGWDEKLFF TGTGCCAGTATTTCGACAGGGTGGGATGAAAAACTGTTTTTT
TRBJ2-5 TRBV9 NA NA CASSARRVQGHQKTQYF TGTGCCAGCAGCGCCCGCCGGGTACAGGGTCATCAAAAGACCCAGTACTTC
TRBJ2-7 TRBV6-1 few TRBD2 CSAGAGGYEQYF TGTTCAGCGGGGGCGGGAGGCTACGAGCAGTACTTC
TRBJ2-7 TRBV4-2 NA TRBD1 CASRRDRGKAYEQYF TGTGCCAGCAGGCGGGACAGGGGAAAGGCCTACGAGCAGTACTTC
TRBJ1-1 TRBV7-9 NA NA CASSLQGPNTEAFF TGTGCCAGCAGCTTGCAGGGTCCGAACACTGAAGCTTTCTTT
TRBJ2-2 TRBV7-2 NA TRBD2 CASSVSGGAGELFF TGTGCCAGCAGCGTTAGCGGGGGGGCCGGGGAGCTGTTTTTT